The rows below give T cell receptor beta chains drawn from one sample of a study of cytotoxic CD8 clonotypes in ibrutinib-treated CLL. Using immunoSEQ multiplex PCR, the repertoire was profiled, and TCRdb retains in-frame clones only, with some absent. In the table there are more than 150,000 clones, 55% to 85% of which are singletons. The sample was PBMCs, taken after 24 months of ibrutinib treatment. These receptors originate from a human donor with chronic lymphocytic leukemia. The CDR3 runs from the conserved cysteine through the conserved F or W. A D gene is named only where the DNA matches it firmly. Some rows mark clone size as missing; the rest say once, few, many or name a class of expanded clone.

cdr3_aa: CASSLVTGMGEQYF; cdr3_nt: TGTGCCAGCAGCTTAGTGACAGGGATGGGCGAGCAGTACTTC; clone_size: few; d_call: TRBD1; j_call: TRBJ2-7; v_call: TRBV7-8
cdr3_aa: CASSHTLATGSTYEQYF; cdr3_nt: TGTGCCAGTAGTCATACTCTCGCGACAGGGAGCACCTACGAGCAGTACTTC; clone_size: few; d_call: TRBD1; j_call: TRBJ2-7; v_call: TRBV19
cdr3_aa: CATSRATETQYF; cdr3_nt: TGTGCCACCAGCAGAGCCACAGAGACCCAGTACTTC; clone_size: -; d_call: -; j_call: TRBJ2-5; v_call: TRBV15
cdr3_aa: CASSETSGSLVNEQFF; cdr3_nt: TGCGCCAGCAGCGAAACTAGCGGGAGTCTAGTCAATGAGCAGTTCTTC; clone_size: -; d_call: TRBD2; j_call: TRBJ2-1; v_call: TRBV5-1
cdr3_aa: CASSPASHSLSYEQFF; cdr3_nt: TGCGCCAGCAGCCCCGCCTCCCACTCGTTAAGCTATGAGCAGTTCTTC; clone_size: -; d_call: -; j_call: TRBJ2-1; v_call: TRBV4-3
cdr3_aa: CASSKALGLSEAFF; cdr3_nt: TGTGCCAGCAGCAAAGCGCTGGGGCTGAGTGAAGCTTTCTTT; clone_size: few; d_call: -; j_call: TRBJ1-1; v_call: TRBV21-1
cdr3_aa: CASRPSGRFGELFF; cdr3_nt: TGCGCCAGCAGACCTAGCGGGAGGTTCGGGGAGCTGTTTTTT; clone_size: once; d_call: TRBD2; j_call: TRBJ2-2; v_call: TRBV4-3
cdr3_aa: CASSQWTGNTGELFF; cdr3_nt: TGCGCCAGCAGCCAGTGGACAGGGAACACCGGGGAGCTGTTTTTT; clone_size: once; d_call: TRBD1; j_call: TRBJ2-2; v_call: TRBV4-1
cdr3_aa: CASSSREVLGQGSGANVLTF; cdr3_nt: TGTGCCAGCAGCTCCCGGGAGGTATTGGGACAGGGGTCTGGGGCCAACGTCCTGACTTTC; clone_size: -; d_call: TRBD1; j_call: TRBJ2-6; v_call: TRBV7-8
cdr3_aa: CASSESIGGGIDNEQFF; cdr3_nt: TGCGCCAGCAGTGAGTCGATCGGTGGGGGAATTGACAATGAGCAGTTCTTC; clone_size: few; d_call: -; j_call: TRBJ2-1; v_call: TRBV10-1
cdr3_aa: CASSQRWGETQYF; cdr3_nt: TGTGCCAGCTCACAACGATGGGGGGAGACCCAGTACTTC; clone_size: -; d_call: -; j_call: TRBJ2-5; v_call: TRBV18
cdr3_aa: CASSVRQINYGYTF; cdr3_nt: TGTGCCAGCAGTGTAAGACAGATAAACTATGGCTACACCTTC; clone_size: few; d_call: -; j_call: TRBJ1-2; v_call: TRBV2
cdr3_aa: CASTKLREGDEQFF; cdr3_nt: TGTGCCAGCACCAAGTTGCGGGAAGGCGATGAGCAGTTCTTC; clone_size: -; d_call: -; j_call: TRBJ2-1; v_call: TRBV6-5
cdr3_aa: CASSQNGQGGGYTF; cdr3_nt: TGTGCCAGCAGCCAAAACGGACAGGGTGGTGGCTACACCTTC; clone_size: -; d_call: TRBD1; j_call: TRBJ1-2; v_call: TRBV2
cdr3_aa: CASSYSRVADNNEQFF; cdr3_nt: TGTGCCAGCAGTTACTCGAGAGTCGCGGACAACAATGAGCAGTTCTTC; clone_size: -; d_call: -; j_call: TRBJ2-1; v_call: TRBV6-5
cdr3_aa: CASSLNGYTEAFF; cdr3_nt: TGTGCCAGCAGCTTAAACGGATACACTGAAGCTTTCTTT; clone_size: once; d_call: -; j_call: TRBJ1-1; v_call: TRBV7-2
cdr3_aa: CASSIAMEGGAFYGYTF; cdr3_nt: TGTGCCAGTAGTATAGCGATGGAAGGGGGCGCATTTTATGGCTACACCTTC; clone_size: -; d_call: TRBD1; j_call: TRBJ1-2; v_call: TRBV19
cdr3_aa: CASSFAAGGVQPQHF; cdr3_nt: TGTGCCAGCAGTTTCGCGGCGGGGGGCGTTCAGCCCCAGCATTTT; clone_size: -; d_call: -; j_call: TRBJ1-5; v_call: TRBV28
cdr3_aa: CASSPGQLGGLFF; cdr3_nt: TGTGCCAGCTCACCTGGACAATTGGGGGGACTGTTTTTT; clone_size: -; d_call: -; j_call: TRBJ1-4; v_call: TRBV18
cdr3_aa: CASRGLAGNTDTQYF; cdr3_nt: TGTGCCAGCCGAGGACTAGCGGGAAACACAGATACGCAGTATTTT; clone_size: once; d_call: TRBD2; j_call: TRBJ2-3; v_call: TRBV6-5
cdr3_aa: CASSEEGVGTEAFF; cdr3_nt: TGTGCCAGCAGTGAAGAGGGAGTCGGGACTGAAGCTTTCTTT; clone_size: -; d_call: -; j_call: TRBJ1-1; v_call: TRBV7-9
cdr3_aa: CAWSVVGEQFF; cdr3_nt: TGTGCCTGGAGTGTTGTCGGGGAGCAGTTCTTC; clone_size: few; d_call: -; j_call: TRBJ2-1; v_call: TRBV30
cdr3_aa: CASSYSAVNTEAFF; cdr3_nt: TGTGCCAGCAGTTACTCGGCAGTGAACACTGAAGCTTTCTTT; clone_size: -; d_call: -; j_call: TRBJ1-1; v_call: TRBV6-5
cdr3_aa: CASSEVYGYTF; cdr3_nt: TGTGCCAGCAGTGAGGTTTATGGCTACACCTTC; clone_size: few; d_call: -; j_call: TRBJ1-2; v_call: TRBV6-1
cdr3_aa: CASSLGPDPTYEQYF; cdr3_nt: TGTGCCAGCTCACTTGGTCCCGATCCAACCTACGAGCAGTACTTC; clone_size: -; d_call: -; j_call: TRBJ2-7; v_call: TRBV18
cdr3_aa: CSAKVFEEEFF; cdr3_nt: TGCAGTGCTAAAGTCTTTGAGGAGGAGTTCTTC; clone_size: -; d_call: -; j_call: TRBJ2-1; v_call: TRBV20-1
cdr3_aa: CASSLRRVRPSYEQYF; cdr3_nt: TGTGCCAGCAGTTTACGGCGGGTGCGGCCCTCCTACGAGCAGTACTTC; clone_size: -; d_call: -; j_call: TRBJ2-7; v_call: TRBV28
cdr3_aa: CASSRDTGELFF; cdr3_nt: TGTGCCAGCAGCAGGGATACCGGGGAGCTGTTTTTT; clone_size: -; d_call: -; j_call: TRBJ2-2; v_call: TRBV2
cdr3_aa: CASSDPRGGYTF; cdr3_nt: TGTGCCAGCAGCGACCCGAGAGGTGGCTACACCTTC; clone_size: -; d_call: -; j_call: TRBJ1-2; v_call: TRBV7-9
cdr3_aa: CASRLAGSAYEQYF; cdr3_nt: TGTGCCAGCAGGTTAGCGGGATCCGCCTACGAGCAGTACTTC; clone_size: -; d_call: TRBD2; j_call: TRBJ2-7; v_call: TRBV7-2
cdr3_aa: CAWRAGGADSNQPQHF; cdr3_nt: TGTGCCTGGAGAGCAGGGGGCGCCGATAGCAATCAGCCCCAGCATTTT; clone_size: once; d_call: TRBD1; j_call: TRBJ1-5; v_call: TRBV30